The next 9 T cell receptor beta chains were all read from a single sample in a study of cytomegalovirus exposure and HLA in healthy donors. 13 Jbeta primers and 60 Vbeta primers were used for the PCR. Assay used: immunoSEQ multiplex PCR; TCRdb lists only in-frame clones, some missing. The sample has about 130,000 clones; more than 65% are singletons. The sequenced sample was PBMCs. The receptors were gathered from a woman aged 55 to 70 in good health and CMV-seropositive.

The table lists this clone with a few counts. The chain recombines TRBV15 with TRBJ2-5; D is uncertain. The V gene's germline CDR1 is LNHNV and CDR2 YYDKDF (reference sequence). The CDR3 loop spans 14 amino acids. V lost 0 bases to trimming and J lost 2 bases, with 7 bases between them. CDR3 region: CATSRERLQETQYF. The CDR3 nucleotides are TGTGCCACCAGCAGAGAGAGGTTACAAGAGACCCAGTACTTC.

Notes on this clone: The same CDR3 can be traced to other DNA sequences in this sample. V gene TRBV7-3 combines with J gene TRBJ2-1, with 7 bases identical to TRBD1. V trimming: 1 base; J trimming: 8 bases; junction bases outside the gene matches: 8. Per germline, CDR1 SGHTA and CDR2 FQGTGA. The CDR3 has 15 residues. CDR3: CASSLMITGEHEQFF. The CDR3 DNA sequence: TGTGCCAGCAGCTTAATGATAACAGGGGAGCATGAGCAGTTCTTC.

This clone has a handful of counts. CDR3 nucleotides: TGTGCCAGCAGTCGGGGACAGGGCACAGATACGCAGTATTTT. Protein sequence: CASSRGQGTDTQYF. The chain recombines TRBV7-2 with TRBJ2-3; TRBD1 aligns across 8 bases. There are 14 residues in the CDR3. Trimming removed 6 bases from V and 1 base from J; junction bases left unmatched: 3. The V gene's germline CDR1 is SGHTA and CDR2 FQGNSA.

The V gene is TRBV5-1, the J gene TRBJ1-1; 7 bases fit TRBD1. This CDR3 has 12 residues. The junction had 1 base not matched to a gene; V was cut back by 7 bases and J by 1 base. CDR1 and CDR2 (germline): SGHRS, YFSETQ. As DNA, the CDR3 is TGCGCCAGCCGACAGGGGAACACTGAAGCTTTCTTT. It yields the protein CASRQGNTEAFF.

The chain has TRBV5-6 and TRBJ2-3, with TRBD1 identical over 8 bases. This CDR3 region has 16 residues. Germline CDR1 is SGHDT and CDR2 is YYEEEE. V was clipped by 3 bases and J by 2 bases; unmatched bases: 8. The chain's CDR3 is CASSSTGESITDTQYF. The CDR3 nucleotides are TGTGCCAGCAGCTCGACAGGGGAAAGTATCACAGATACGCAGTATTTT.

This clone turned up a few times. The rearrangement links TRBV5-1 to TRBJ1-4, with 7 bases that match TRBD1. This CDR3 spans 14 amino acids. Germline V gene sequence: CDR1 SGHRS, CDR2 YFSETQ. The J segment lost 8 bases and the V segment lost 4 bases, leaving 8 bases of the junction unmatched. The CDR3 nucleotides are TGCGCCAGCAGCACCGACAGGGTAGAAGAAAAACTGTTTTTT. This encodes CASSTDRVEEKLFF. The full variable domain, completed using reference TRBV5-1 and TRBJ1-4, is KAGVTQTPRYLIKTRGQQVTLSCSPISGHRSVSWYQQTPGQGLQFLFEYFSETQRNKGNFPGRFSGRQFSNSRSEMNVSTLELGDSALYLCASSTDRVEEKLFFGSGTQLSVL.

The rearrangement joins TRBV15 to TRBJ2-1; D is ambiguous. The CDR3 runs to 15 residues. V shed 1 base and J shed 0 bases, with 7 bases lying between them. In germline, CDR1 is LNHNV, CDR2 YYDKDF (reference sequence). In DNA, the CDR3 is TGTGCCACCAGCAGAGGGGCTGTCTCCTACAATGAGCAGTTCTTC. Its translation: CATSRGAVSYNEQFF. The whole variable domain, remainder taken from reference TRBV15 and TRBJ2-1, is DAMVIQNPRYQVTQFGKPVTLSCSQTLNHNVMYWYQQKSSQAPKLLFHYYDKDFNNEADTPDNFQSRRPNTSFCFLDIRSPGLGDTAMYLCATSRGAVSYNEQFFGPGTRLTVL.

In its sample, this clone was seen a few times. The chain recombines TRBV9 with TRBJ2-1; 8 nucleotides agree with TRBD1. The length of the CDR3 is 14 residues. The V and J ends lost 4 bases and 4 bases, in that order; junction bases with no gene match: 4. The germline gives CDR1 SGDLS, CDR2 YYNGEE. CDR3 sequence: CASSPRTGYNEQFF. The CDR3 nucleotides read TGTGCCAGCAGCCCCCGGACAGGGTACAATGAGCAGTTCTTC.

The CDR3 DNA sequence: TGTGCCAGCAGCCCAACCAGGGATACCTACGAGCAGTACTTC. It codes for CASSPTRDTYEQYF. The rearrangement uses TRBV7-6 and TRBJ2-7, with D possibly being TRBD1 (5 bases). The CDR3 contains 14 residues. V was clipped by 5 bases and J by 2 bases, with 13 bases between them. Germline CDR1 SGHVS, CDR2 FNYEAQ.